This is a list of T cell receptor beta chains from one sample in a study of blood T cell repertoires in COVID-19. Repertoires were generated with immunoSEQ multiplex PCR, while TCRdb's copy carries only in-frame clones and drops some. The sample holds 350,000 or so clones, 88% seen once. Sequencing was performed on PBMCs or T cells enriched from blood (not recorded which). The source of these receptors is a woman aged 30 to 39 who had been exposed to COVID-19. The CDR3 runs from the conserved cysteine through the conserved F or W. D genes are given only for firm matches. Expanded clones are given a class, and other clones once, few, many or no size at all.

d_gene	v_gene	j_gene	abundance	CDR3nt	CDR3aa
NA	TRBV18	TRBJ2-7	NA	TGTGCCAGCTCACCCTCCCGTTCCCTCTACGAGCAGTACTTC	CASSPSRSLYEQYF
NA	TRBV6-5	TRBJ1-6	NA	TGTGCCAGCAGCCAAGGGGAATCACCCCTCCACTTT	CASSQGESPLHF
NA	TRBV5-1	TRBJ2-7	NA	TGCGCCAGCAGCCCGCTCGGACAGGGAGGGCACTACGAGCAGTACTTC	CASSPLGQGGHYEQYF
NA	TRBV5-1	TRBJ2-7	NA	TGCGCCAGCAGCTCACAGGGGAGGGAGCAGTACTTC	CASSSQGREQYF
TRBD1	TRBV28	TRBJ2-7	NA	TGTGCCAGCGCTGGGGGACAGGGCCTTCCCTACGAGCAGTACTTC	CASAGGQGLPYEQYF
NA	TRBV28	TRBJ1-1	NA	TGTGCCAGCAGTTCCCCTGCGTGGGGCCGGGACACTGAAGCTTTCTTT	CASSSPAWGRDTEAFF
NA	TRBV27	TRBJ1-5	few	TGTGCCAGCACGGACAGTTTCGGCAATCAGCCCCAGCATTTT	CASTDSFGNQPQHF
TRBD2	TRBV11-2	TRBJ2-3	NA	TGTGCCAGCAGCCACTGGGAGCGGGAGCAGGGTACGCAGTATTTT	CASSHWEREQGTQYF
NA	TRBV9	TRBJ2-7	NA	TGTGCCAGCAGCGTAGGAGGGAGCCCCTACGAGCAGTACTTC	CASSVGGSPYEQYF
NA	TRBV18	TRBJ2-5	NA	TGTGCCAGCTCACCGGTCGGGAGCTGGGGGGAGACCCAGTACTTC	CASSPVGSWGETQYF
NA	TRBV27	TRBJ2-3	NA	TGTGCCAGCAGTCGGTCGGGAGTGACAGATACGCAGTATTTT	CASSRSGVTDTQYF
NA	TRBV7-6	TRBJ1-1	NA	TGTGCCAGCAGCTTAGCAGGAGGGAACACTGAAGCTTTCTTT	CASSLAGGNTEAFF
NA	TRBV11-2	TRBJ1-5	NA	TGTGCCAGCAGCTTATTCGGGGATCAGCCCCAGCATTTT	CASSLFGDQPQHF
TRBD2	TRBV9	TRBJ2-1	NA	TGTGCCAGCAGCCTCGGACTAGCGGGACCCCAAGGGCAGTTCTTC	CASSLGLAGPQGQFF
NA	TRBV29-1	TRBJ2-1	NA	TGCAGCGTTAGTTCGGGTTACAATGAGCAGTTCTTC	CSVSSGYNEQFF
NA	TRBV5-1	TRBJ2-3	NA	TGCGCCAGCAGCCCGGGTCTAAACACAGATACGCAGTATTTT	CASSPGLNTDTQYF
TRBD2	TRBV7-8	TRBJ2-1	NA	TGTGCCAGCAGCCCCCGGGACTGGCTAGCGGTGACAAATGACAATGAGCAGTTCTTC	CASSPRDWLAVTNDNEQFF
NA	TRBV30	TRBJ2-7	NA	TGTGCCTGGGGGGCCAGTGTCAGATCCTACGAGCAGTACTTC	CAWGASVRSYEQYF
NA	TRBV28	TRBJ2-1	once	TGTGCCAGCAGTTTTGGGTCTACTAACAATGAGCAGTTCTTC	CASSFGSTNNEQFF
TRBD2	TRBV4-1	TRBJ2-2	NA	TGCGCCAGCAGCCAAGATCGAATGGGACTAGCGGTTAACACCGGGGAGCTGTTTTTT	CASSQDRMGLAVNTGELFF
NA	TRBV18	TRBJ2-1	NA	TGTGCCAGCTCACCAAACTCCTTACCCTACAATGAGCAGTTCTTC	CASSPNSLPYNEQFF
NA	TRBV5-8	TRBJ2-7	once	TGTGCCAGCAGCTTGGCCCTGGGCTACCGCTCCTACGAGCAGTACTTC	CASSLALGYRSYEQYF
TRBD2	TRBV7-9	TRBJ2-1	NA	TGTGCCAGCAGCTTAGAGGCTAGCGGGAGGGGTTCCTACAATGAGCAGTTCTTC	CASSLEASGRGSYNEQFF
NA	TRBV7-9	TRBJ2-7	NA	TGTGCCAGCAGCTTTCTGGGGGGTGTTTGGTCCTACGAGCAGTACTTC	CASSFLGGVWSYEQYF
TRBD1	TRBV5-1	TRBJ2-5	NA	TGCGCCAGCAGCGCGAAGGGGACAGGGGAGACCCAGTACTTC	CASSAKGTGETQYF
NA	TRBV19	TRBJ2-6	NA	TGTGCCAGTAGCCGCGGGAACTCTGGGGCCAACGTCCTGACTTTC	CASSRGNSGANVLTF
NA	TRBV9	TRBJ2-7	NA	TGTGCCAGCAGCGTAGCTACGGGGGAACCCTACGAGCAGTACTTC	CASSVATGEPYEQYF
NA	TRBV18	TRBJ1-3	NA	TGTGCCAGCTCACCGAGGAACGGGACAAGCGGAGGAAACACCATATATTTT	CASSPRNGTSGGNTIYF
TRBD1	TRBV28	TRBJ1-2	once	TGTGCCAGCAGTTCGGAGGTAGGGGGCTCCTATGGCTACACCTTC	CASSSEVGGSYGYTF
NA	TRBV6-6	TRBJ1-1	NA	TGTGCCAGCGCGCCAGATGGGGGCGCAGGTACTGAAGCTTTCTTT	CASAPDGGAGTEAFF
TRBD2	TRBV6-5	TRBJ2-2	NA	TGTGCCAGCAATCCTAGCGGGATTAACACCGGGGAGCTGTTTTTT	CASNPSGINTGELFF
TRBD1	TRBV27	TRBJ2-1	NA	TGTGCCAGCAGGAACTGGGACAGGGCCCTCTACAATGAGCAGTTCTTC	CASRNWDRALYNEQFF
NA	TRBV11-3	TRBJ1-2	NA	TGTGCCAGCAGCTTAGGGGCAGGCCTAAGTCCCGGCTACACCTTC	CASSLGAGLSPGYTF
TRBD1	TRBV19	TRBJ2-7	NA	TGTGCCAGTAATCCAGGACAGGGGGCGGCCAATCCCCTCTACGAGCAGTACTTC	CASNPGQGAANPLYEQYF
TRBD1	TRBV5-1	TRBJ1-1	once	TGCGCCAGCAGCTTCAGGGGGACGAACACTGAAGCTTTCTTT	CASSFRGTNTEAFF
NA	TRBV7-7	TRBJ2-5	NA	TGTGCCAGCAGCCCCCTGTCCGCAGTAGGAGGGACCCAGTACTTC	CASSPLSAVGGTQYF
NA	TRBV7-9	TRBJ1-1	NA	TGTGCCAGCAGCTCGGACACCACGAACACTGAAGCTTTCTTT	CASSSDTTNTEAFF
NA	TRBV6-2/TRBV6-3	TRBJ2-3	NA	TGTGCCAGCAGTTACTCGAGCCAAGATAGCACAGATACGCAGTATTTT	CASSYSSQDSTDTQYF
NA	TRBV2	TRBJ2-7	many	TGTGCCAGCAGTGAGGGCAGGTCTAACCACTACGAGCAGTACTTC	CASSEGRSNHYEQYF
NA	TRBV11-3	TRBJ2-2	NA	TGTGCCAGCAGCTTAGTAGTCACCGGGGAGCTGTTTTTT	CASSLVVTGELFF
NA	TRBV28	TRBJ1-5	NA	TGTGCCAGCAGGAGTAATAGCAATCAGCCCCAGCATTTT	CASRSNSNQPQHF
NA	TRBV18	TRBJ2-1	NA	TGTGCCAGCTCACCAGCACTATACAATGAGCAGTTCTTC	CASSPALYNEQFF
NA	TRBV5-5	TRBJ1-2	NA	TGTGCCAGCAGCTTGTTCCCACCCGACAGGTCCCCATATGGCTACACCTTC	CASSLFPPDRSPYGYTF
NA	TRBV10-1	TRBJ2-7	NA	TGCGCCAGCAGTGACGGCTACGAGCAGTACTTC	CASSDGYEQYF
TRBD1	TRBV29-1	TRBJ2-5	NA	TGCAGCGTTGTCTGGACAGGGAACCAAGAGACCCAGTACTTC	CSVVWTGNQETQYF
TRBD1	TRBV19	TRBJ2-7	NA	TGTGCCAGTAGTTTGACCGGGACAGGGGTCAACGAGCAGTACTTC	CASSLTGTGVNEQYF
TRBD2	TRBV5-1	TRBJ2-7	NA	TGCGCCAGCAGCTTACTAGCGGGAGGTTTCTACGAGCAGTACTTC	CASSLLAGGFYEQYF
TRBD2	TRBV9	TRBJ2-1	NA	TGTGCCAGCAGCGTTACCGGGACTAGGGGAAGTAAGGAGCAGTTCTTC	CASSVTGTRGSKEQFF
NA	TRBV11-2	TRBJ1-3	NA	TGTGCCAGCAGCTTAGTGATTAACAGGGTGCCTGGAAACACCATATATTTT	CASSLVINRVPGNTIYF
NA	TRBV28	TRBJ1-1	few	TGTGCCAGCAGGCCGGCAGGTGCCACTGAAGCTTTCTTT	CASRPAGATEAFF
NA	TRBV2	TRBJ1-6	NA	TGTGCCAGCAGTGACCGTTCACCCCTCCACTTT	CASSDRSPLHF
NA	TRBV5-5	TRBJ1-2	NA	TGTGCCAGCAGCCACACCCCGGGTTATGGCTACACCTTC	CASSHTPGYGYTF